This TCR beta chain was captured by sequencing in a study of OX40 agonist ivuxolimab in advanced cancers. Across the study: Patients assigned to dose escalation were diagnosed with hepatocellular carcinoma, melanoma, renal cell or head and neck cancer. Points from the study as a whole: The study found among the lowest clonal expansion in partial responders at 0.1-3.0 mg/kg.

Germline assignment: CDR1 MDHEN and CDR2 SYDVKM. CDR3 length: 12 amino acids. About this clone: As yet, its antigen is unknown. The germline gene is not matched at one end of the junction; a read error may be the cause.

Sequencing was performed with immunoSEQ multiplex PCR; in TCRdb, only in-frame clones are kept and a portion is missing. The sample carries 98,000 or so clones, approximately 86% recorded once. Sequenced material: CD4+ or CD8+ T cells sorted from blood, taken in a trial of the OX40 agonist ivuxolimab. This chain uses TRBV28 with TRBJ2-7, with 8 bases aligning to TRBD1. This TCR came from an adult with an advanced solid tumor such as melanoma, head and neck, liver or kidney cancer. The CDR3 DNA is TGTGCCAGCAGCTACCTCGGACAGGGAAAAGTCTTC. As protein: CASSYLGQGKVF.